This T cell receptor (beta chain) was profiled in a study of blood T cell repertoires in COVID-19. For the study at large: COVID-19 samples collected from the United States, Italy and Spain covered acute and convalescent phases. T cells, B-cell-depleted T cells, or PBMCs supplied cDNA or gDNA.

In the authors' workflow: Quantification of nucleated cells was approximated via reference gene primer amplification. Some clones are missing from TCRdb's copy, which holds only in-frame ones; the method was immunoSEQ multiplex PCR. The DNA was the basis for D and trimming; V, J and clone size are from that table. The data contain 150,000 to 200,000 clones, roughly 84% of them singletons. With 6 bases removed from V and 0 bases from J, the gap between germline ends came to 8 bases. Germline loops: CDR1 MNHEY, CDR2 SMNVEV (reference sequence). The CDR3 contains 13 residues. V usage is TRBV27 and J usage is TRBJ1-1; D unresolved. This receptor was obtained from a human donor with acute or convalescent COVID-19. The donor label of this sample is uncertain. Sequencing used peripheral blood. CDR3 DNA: TGTGCCAGCAGGCCACAACTGAACACTGAAGCTTTCTTT. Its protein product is CASRPQLNTEAFF.